This T cell receptor (beta chain) originates from a study of T cells in Graves' hyperthyroidism and ophthalmopathy (dated by TCRdb to between 2019 and 2020). General notes on the study: Peripheral blood samples were taken at the time of initial diagnosis, prior to any treatment. TCR V-J signatures able to tell the groups apart were searched for in a discovery cohort of some 100 patients, of whom under 45 had Graves' ophthalmopathy and some 60 had stable Graves' hyperthyroidism. An independent validation cohort of around 19 hyperthyroidism patients and approximately 15 patients who later progressed to ophthalmopathy tested prospective prediction of ophthalmopathy. The roughly 100 discovery patients were randomly divided into training and test sets at a 7:3 ratio. The study also compared thyroid tissue and blood T-cell repertoires from several Graves' hyperthyroidism patients. After sampling, hyperthyroidism patients received methimazole starting at 30 mg daily, and ophthalmopathy patients received high-dose intravenous methylprednisolone. The paper reports TCR Vbeta CDR3 sequencing of over 120 peripheral blood samples: under 45 ophthalmopathy, roughly 74 hyperthyroidism and around 17 progressor patients. The research as a whole found: During validation, the model predicted progression to ophthalmopathy a median of approximately six months ahead of onset, with approximately 71% sensitivity and under 85% specificity. A model built on a 13 V-J signature distinguished ophthalmopathy from stable hyperthyroidism, reaching roughly 88% sensitivity and around 82% specificity in cross-validation and 80%/75% in testing. Sample size was not statistically predetermined, and investigators were not blinded to group allocation. Most expanded thyroid clonotypes (frequency above 0.001) were also found in blood, which suggests that blood repertoires may mirror thyroid immune responses.

This clonotype was seen more than once but under ten times. Its antigen remains unidentified. Per-base quality was not reported, and no clone a single base away is much larger than it. The TCR beta CDR3 regions were amplified from RNA transcripts. For the first round of RT-PCR on the TCR CDR3, the HTBI primer set was used together with the Qiagen OneStep RT-PCR kit. Libraries were constructed in a second round of multiplex PCR, after which size selection and purification were performed. The libraries were sequenced on an Illumina HiSeq2000 using paired-end 100 bp reads. From the authors' description of their analysis: SOAPnuke was used to process the raw data, removing reads that contained adapters or uncalled bases, had a mean Phred below 15, or lacked an exact match to the constant primer or identifier. COPE v1.2.5 was used to merge the high-quality paired reads, and each unique nucleotide sequence was defined as a clonotype. MiTCR v1.1 was used to align the clonotypes against IMGT TRBV, TRBD and TRBJ reference segments. Analysis was restricted to V-J combinations with a frequency above 0.0001, which covered 98% to 99.2% of repertoires. The TCS score was defined as F50 (clonal expansion) divided by E x V (chaos), with BLOSUM62-based TCRdist calculated between CDR3 peptides within each V-J. Welch's t-statistics and random forest reduced roughly 540 V-J features to some 14, which were used in a naive Bayes classifier (R e1071). Using fastp trimming at Q25 and MiXCR clonotype assembly, TCRdb reanalyzed the public sequencing data and kept in-frame beta chains. Merged by CDR3 protein, the rows form single entries marked with the most common genes and DNA. TCRdb, not the original authors, processed these V and J calls. The sample table shows approximately 410,000 distinct CDR3 sequences, and roughly 13% are seen once. The top ten constitute less than 6.5% of the sample.

Graves' hyperthyroidism was defined as stable when no progression to ophthalmopathy occurred over 18 months of follow-up. The hyperthyroidism patients were between 18 and 65 years old and newly diagnosed, with a disease duration of less than 2 months. The study excluded patients with uncontrolled infections, other autoimmune diseases, pregnancy or lactation. Diagnoses relied on clinical symptoms, serum thyroxine and TRAb, thyroid ultrasound and orbital computed tomography. PBMCs were separated from roughly 10 ml of fresh peripheral blood using Ficoll-Paque density gradient centrifugation. Total RNA was extracted using Trizol reagent, and RNA quality was assessed on an Agilent 2100 Bioanalyzer. V is cut back by 7 bases and J by 4 bases, with 11 bases in the junction unmatched. From its cysteine to its phenylalanine, the CDR3 spans 15 amino acids. The entry retains the CDR3 DNA only, 45 bases that are in frame from base 1. The germline V gene encodes CDR1 MNHNS and CDR2 SASEGT.

The chain is encoded by TRBV6-1 joined to TRBJ1-2; 8 nucleotides in the junction match TRBD1. Sequenced sample: blood. The TCR comes from a woman between 18 and 29 years old with Graves' hyperthyroidism. The DNA is as follows: TGTGCCAGCAAAAAAGGACAGGGAGGTTTCTATGGCTACACCTTC. Translated, this is CASKKGQGGFYGYTF.